These 27 T cell receptor beta chains came from one sample sequenced in a study of OX40 agonist ivuxolimab in advanced cancers. The table came from immunoSEQ multiplex PCR; TCRdb's copy has only in-frame clones and leaves some out. The repertoire consists of tens of thousands of clones, with more than 65% occurring once and the leading ten covering 1.9%. Material: CD4+ or CD8+ T cells sorted from blood, obtained in a trial of the OX40 agonist ivuxolimab. These receptors were obtained from an adult with an advanced solid tumor such as melanoma, head and neck, liver or kidney cancer.

The V call is TRBV4-3, the J call TRBJ2-3; D is ambiguous. The V end lost 0 bases, the J end lost 6 bases, and 13 bases lay between the germline ends. This CDR3 spans 15 amino acids. Germline V gene sequence: CDR1 LGHNA, CDR2 YSLEER. CDR3: CASSQDYLGRDTQYF. The CDR3 DNA follows: TGCGCCAGCAGCCAAGATTATCTGGGAAGGGATACGCAGTATTTT.

Here the CDR3 reads CASSLLAGEDNEQFF. For the CDR3, the DNA is TGCGCCAGCAGCCTACTAGCGGGAGAGGACAATGAGCAGTTCTTC. V usage is TRBV5-1 and J usage is TRBJ2-1; the match to TRBD2 covers 11 bases. V shed 4 bases, J shed 5 bases, and the junction held 5 bases outside the gene matches. The germline CDR1 and CDR2 sequences are SGHRS and YFSETQ. The CDR3 consists of 15 residues.

This sequence joins TRBV18 and TRBJ2-7, with D hard to call. V gave up 1 base and J gave up 2 bases, with 9 bases separating them. This CDR3 contains 14 residues. The germline CDR1 and CDR2 sequences are KGHSH and LQKENI. The CDR3 DNA follows: TGTGCCAGCTCACCACGAGACACCGCCTACGAGCAGTACTTC. Its translation: CASSPRDTAYEQYF.

V usage is TRBV18 and J usage is TRBJ2-1, with D perhaps being TRBD1 or TRBD2 (5 bases each). This CDR3 comprises 13 residues. Deletions cut 1 base from V and 9 bases from J, with 10 bases between. CDR1 is KGHSH and CDR2 is LQKENI in the germline V gene. The CDR3, as DNA: TGTGCCAGCTCACCACAATCCGGGGCTGAGCAGTTCTTC. Protein sequence: CASSPQSGAEQFF.

The rearrangement uses TRBV9 and TRBJ2-1, with 11 bases aligning to TRBD2. V shed 3 bases and J 7 bases; nucleotides not matched to a gene: 9. This CDR3 is 16 amino acids long. CDR1 SGDLS and CDR2 YYNGEE come from the germline V gene. The CDR3 nucleotides read TGTGCCAGCAGCGCGAATAGCGGGGGGGCCGGGAATGAGCAGTTCTTC. It is translated as CASSANSGGAGNEQFF. Looking up the rest from reference TRBV9 and TRBJ2-1 gives the full variable domain: DSGVTQTPKHLITATGQRVTLRCSPRSGDLSVYWYQQSLDQGLQFLIQYYNGEERAKGNILERFSAQQFPDLHSELNLSSLELGDSALYFCASSANSGGAGNEQFFGPGTRLTVL.

The J gene is TRBJ2-3, the V gene TRBV29-1, with D tentatively TRBD1 (5 bases). Germline V gene data show CDR1 as SQVTM and CDR2 as ANQGSEA. The germline V and J ends were trimmed by 4 bases and 1 base, with 15 bases remaining between them. The CDR3 is 15 residues long. The CDR3: CSVAAAGRRTDTQYF. CDR3 bases: TGCAGCGTTGCCGCGGCAGGGCGGCGCACAGATACGCAGTATTTT.

The rearrangement links TRBV7-3 to TRBJ1-2; no clear D. The germline V gene has CDR1 SGHTA and CDR2 FQGTGA. The CDR3 is 14 residues long. The ends were cut back, 4 bases at V and 9 bases at J, with 18 bases in the middle. The CDR3 nucleotides are TGTGCCAGCAGCTCCGATGACCAGGCCGGAAGCTACACCTTC. Amino acids: CASSSDDQAGSYTF.

The chain joins TRBV2 to TRBJ1-3; 8 nucleotides align to TRBD1. CDR1 is SNHLY, CDR2 FYNNEI, per germline. With V trimmed by 4 bases and J by 2 bases, 1 base remained unmatched. The CDR3 covers 14 residues. The CDR3 DNA follows: TGTGCCAGCAGTGGGACAGGGACTGGAAACACCATATATTTT. Its translation: CASSGTGTGNTIYF.

The chain uses TRBV5-6 and TRBJ1-2; D is undetermined. The CDR3 spans 15 residues. Trimming removed 4 bases at V and 2 bases at J, with 15 bases between. Germline CDR1 reads SGHDT; CDR2 reads YYEEEE. In nucleotides, the CDR3 is TGTGCCAGCAGCGTCACCGCAGGTGCCAACTATGGCTACACCTTC. Its translation: CASSVTAGANYGYTF. The full variable domain, in which reference TRBV5-6 and TRBJ1-2 provide the parts outside the CDR3, is DAGVTQSPTHLIKTRGQQVTLRCSPKSGHDTVSWYQQALGQGPQFIFQYYEEEERQRGNFPDRFSGHQFPNYSSELNVNALLLGDSALYLCASSVTAGANYGYTFGSGTRLTVV.

V usage is TRBV7-8 and J usage is TRBJ1-2; D possibly corresponds to TRBD1 (5 bases). The CDR3 is made up of 13 amino acids. Trimming took off 5 bases at V and 4 bases at J, with 11 bases between the two ends. Germline V gene sequence: CDR1 SGHVS, CDR2 FQNEAQ. The CDR3 DNA reads as TGTGCCAGCAGCCCGGGGCAAGGCTATGGCTACACCTTC. It yields the protein CASSPGQGYGYTF. Full variable domain (missing parts from reference TRBV7-8 and TRBJ1-2): GAGVSQSPRYKVAKRGQDVALRCDPISGHVSLFWYQQALGQGPEFLTYFQNEAQLDKSGLPSDRFFAERPEGSVSTLKIQRTQQEDSAVYLCASSPGQGYGYTFGSGTRLTVV.

The chain links TRBV19 to TRBJ1-2; 7 nucleotides agree with TRBD1. This CDR3 spans 14 amino acids. Germline-derived CDR1 and CDR2 are LNHDA and SQIVND (reference sequence). The J segment lost 6 bases and the V segment lost 3 bases, leaving 7 bases of the junction unmatched. The CDR3 sequence is CASSIRQGSDGYTF. Here the CDR3 DNA reads TGTGCCAGTAGTATCAGACAGGGTAGTGATGGCTACACCTTC.

The rearrangement links TRBV7-2 to TRBJ2-3; D gene unclear. Germline V lookup: CDR1 SGHTA, CDR2 FQGNSA. Trimming stripped 5 bases from V and 6 bases from J, with 6 bases between. The length of the CDR3 is 11 residues. Here the CDR3 reads CASSLRDTQYF. The CDR3 DNA reads as TGTGCCAGCAGCCTTCGGGATACGCAGTATTTT.

This clone has just a few counts. The rearrangement links TRBV7-6 to TRBJ2-7; 7 positions agree with TRBD1. CDR3 length: 16 residues. Germline-derived CDR1 and CDR2 are SGHVS and FNYEAQ. J gave up 5 bases and V 1 base, and 11 bases lay outside the gene matches. Here the CDR3 DNA reads TGTGCCAGCAGCTTAGAACAGGGGTATTTGTCCAACGAGCAGTACTTC. Translated, it gives CASSLEQGYLSNEQYF.

This sequence joins TRBV18 and TRBJ2-5; 10 positions match TRBD1. CDR1 is KGHSH and CDR2 is LQKENI in the germline V gene. V was clipped by 1 base and J by 5 bases; unmatched bases: 7. The length of the CDR3 is 16 residues. Here the CDR3 reads CASSPRQGALLETQYF. Here the CDR3 DNA reads TGTGCCAGCTCACCACGACAGGGGGCCCTCTTGGAGACCCAGTACTTC. The full variable domain, completed using reference TRBV18 and TRBJ2-5, is NAGVMQNPRHLVRRRGQEARLRCSPMKGHSHVYWYRQLPEEGLKFMVYLQKENIIDESGMPKERFSAEFPKEGPSILRIQQVVRGDSAAYFCASSPRQGALLETQYFGPGTRLLVL.

Worth noting for this clone: This same CDR3 is encoded by further DNA sequences in the sample. The chain has TRBV19 and TRBJ2-2; 9 bases are shared with TRBD2. The CDR3 is 16 amino acids. Per germline, CDR1 LNHDA and CDR2 SQIVND (reference sequence). V was pared by 2 bases and J by 2 bases, with 3 bases of the junction left unmatched. CDR3 sequence: CASSILGTSNTGELFF. The CDR3, as DNA: TGTGCCAGTAGTATACTGGGGACTAGCAACACCGGGGAGCTGTTTTTT.

This clone was picked up a small number of times. The chain employs TRBV6-5 and TRBJ1-6; D is uncertain. The germline gives CDR1 MNHEY, CDR2 SVGAGI. CDR3 length: 13 residues. Trimming shortened V by 4 bases and J by 8 bases, and 9 bases separated the two germline ends. CDR3 DNA: TGTGCCAGCAGTTCAGAGAGGGATTCACCCCTCCACTTT. It encodes CASSSERDSPLHF.

This clone came up a few times. The V gene is TRBV7-3, the J gene TRBJ2-2; 14 bases are a match to TRBD2. Germline CDR1 is SGHTA and CDR2 is FQGTGA. J gave up 7 bases and V 4 bases, and 5 bases lay outside the gene matches. The CDR3 is 16 residues long. The CDR3 DNA sequence: TGTGCCAGCAGCTATGGGACTAGCGGGAGAGGCGGGGAGCTGTTTTTT. Translation gives CASSYGTSGRGGELFF.

This sequence joins TRBV7-2 and TRBJ2-1, with TRBD2 identical over 10 bases. This CDR3 has 17 residues. Trimming took 2 bases from V and 6 from J; bases not matched to a gene: 10. Looked up from germline, CDR1 is SGHTA and CDR2 is FQGNSA. The chain's CDR3 is CASSLTLAGGFGNEQFF. As DNA, the CDR3 is TGTGCCAGCAGCTTAACGTTAGCGGGGGGATTTGGCAATGAGCAGTTCTTC.

This chain joins TRBV7-2 and TRBJ2-7; tentatively, D is TRBD1 (5 bases). This CDR3 contains 15 residues. Trimming left V 0 bases short and J 2 bases short, with 11 bases between. Germline loops: CDR1 SGHTA, CDR2 FQGNSA. The CDR3 loop is CASSLAGAPAYEQYF. The CDR3 bases are TGTGCCAGCAGCTTAGCAGGGGCCCCGGCCTACGAGCAGTACTTC.

This clone turned up a few times. The same CDR3 arises from other DNA sequences in this sample as well. V is TRBV30 and J is TRBJ2-7; possible D gene TRBD1, 6 bases. V lost 3 bases and J 4 bases, leaving 10 bases between the germline ends. The germline gives CDR1 GTSNPN, CDR2 SVGIG (reference sequence). The CDR3 is made up of 12 amino acids. CDR3 nucleotide sequence: TGTGCCTGGAGGAATACAGGGTACGAGCAGTACTTC. It translates to CAWRNTGYEQYF.

The chain couples TRBV7-2 to TRBJ2-4; weak D call: TRBD2 (6 bases). V was cut by 4 bases and J by 7 bases, with 17 bases left in between. In germline, CDR1 is SGHTA, CDR2 FQGNSA. The CDR3 length is 15 residues. This CDR3 reads CASSSPGGVRNIQYF. The DNA for the CDR3 is TGTGCCAGCAGCTCCCCCGGAGGGGTGAGGAACATTCAGTACTTC.

This chain joins TRBV4-1 and TRBJ1-5; 7 bases map to TRBD1. The CDR3 contains 16 residues. Germline CDR1 MGHRA, CDR2 YSYEKL. The V gene end was trimmed by 1 base and the J gene end by 9 bases; junction bases not matched to a gene: 12. CDR3 coding DNA: TGCGCCAGCAGCCAAGGGAAGACAGGGACTTATTGGCCCCAGCATTTT. This sequence encodes CASSQGKTGTYWPQHF.

The genes are TRBV6-5 and TRBJ2-7, with 8 bases that match TRBD2. The CDR3 runs 14 residues. The junction had 5 bases not matched to a gene; V was cut back by 5 bases and J by 2 bases. Germline loops: CDR1 MNHEY, CDR2 SVGAGI. The CDR3 sequence is CASSGTRNPYEQYF. The CDR3 region has the DNA TGTGCCAGCAGTGGGACTAGGAACCCCTACGAGCAGTACTTC.

This sequence joins TRBV4-3 and TRBJ2-7; D possibly corresponds to TRBD1 (7 bases). Germline CDR1 and CDR2: LGHNA and YSLEER. V dropped 1 base and J dropped 3 bases, with 16 bases sitting between them. CDR3 length: 16 amino acids. The CDR3 loop reads CASSQVPEGAIYEQYF. In nucleotides, the CDR3 is TGCGCCAGCAGCCAAGTTCCGGAGGGGGCCATCTACGAGCAGTACTTC.

V and J are TRBV6-5 and TRBJ1-2, with 7 bases identical to TRBD1. There are 14 residues in the CDR3. The V segment lost 0 bases and the J segment 4 bases; nucleotides outside the gene matches: 2. The germline V gene encodes CDR1 MNHEY and CDR2 SVGAGI. The CDR3 region has the DNA TGTGCCAGCAGTTACTCGGGACAGACCTATGGCTACACCTTC. This sequence encodes CASSYSGQTYGYTF.

Notes on this clone: Because the CDR3's place on the DNA is in doubt, the DNA is left out and the CDR3 is given as listed by TCRdb. The chain couples TRBV21-1 to TRBJ2-2; TRBD2 reflects the table's D call only, with no check against the DNA. TRBV21-1 is deemed a pseudogene. The CDR3 has 16 amino acids, counting both end residues. The CDR3 here is CASGGFASGSTGELFF.

J is TRBJ2-5 and V is TRBV10-3; no reliable D call. The CDR3 spans 14 residues. CDR1 and CDR2 from the germline V gene are ENHRY and SYGVKD. With 11 bases removed from V and 4 bases from J, the gap between germline ends came to 20 bases. DNA for the CDR3: TGTGCCGTTGCCGGAACCCGAAAGGGAGAGACCCAGTACTTC. Its protein product is CAVAGTRKGETQYF.